The 14 T cell receptor beta chains given below trace back to one sample, sequenced in a study of blood T cell repertoires in COVID-19. Profiled with immunoSEQ multiplex PCR; TCRdb holds only in-frame clones, not every one. The sample includes 200,000 to 300,000 clones, about 89% of them seen just once. The sample taken for sequencing was peripheral blood. These receptors came from a woman in her forties who had recovered from COVID-19.

The V gene is TRBV9, the J gene TRBJ1-4; D gene unclear. This CDR3 comprises 16 residues. The V end was cut by 0 bases, the J end by 3 bases, with 12 bases between. CDR1 and CDR2 (germline): SGDLS, YYNGEE. The CDR3: CASSVDGRLANEKLFF. The CDR3 nucleotides read TGTGCCAGCAGCGTAGATGGGCGTCTGGCTAATGAAAAACTGTTTTTT. Full variable domain (missing parts from reference TRBV9 and TRBJ1-4): DSGVTQTPKHLITATGQRVTLRCSPRSGDLSVYWYQQSLDQGLQFLIQYYNGEERAKGNILERFSAQQFPDLHSELNLSSLELGDSALYFCASSVDGRLANEKLFFGSGTQLSVL.

This sequence joins TRBV5-1 and TRBJ2-5, with D hard to call. CDR1 SGHRS and CDR2 YFSETQ come from the germline V gene. Trimming shortened V by 4 bases and J by 3 bases, and 13 bases separated the two germline ends. The CDR3 extends over 14 amino acids. The CDR3 protein is CASSGEAHKETQYF. The CDR3 coding sequence is TGCGCCAGCAGCGGTGAGGCCCATAAAGAGACCCAGTACTTC.

The J gene is TRBJ2-5, the V gene TRBV2; D might be TRBD1 (6 bases). Germline V gene sequence: CDR1 SNHLY, CDR2 FYNNEI. With 2 bases removed from V and 5 bases from J, the gap between germline ends came to 15 bases. The CDR3 has 15 residues. DNA of the CDR3: TGTGCCAGCAGTGAACTGGGGGCGCGGTTTGAGACCCAGTACTTC. Translation: CASSELGARFETQYF.

This clone was seen a few times. The V gene is TRBV18, the J gene TRBJ1-1; D is unclear. Looked up from germline, CDR1 is KGHSH and CDR2 is LQKENI. CDR3 length: 13 amino acids. V lost 5 bases, J lost 6 bases, and 13 bases lay in between. Written as DNA, the CDR3 is TGTGCCAGCTCATCCCGTCGGGTTTCTGAAGCTTTCTTT. Protein product: CASSSRRVSEAFF.

This clone was seen once. V usage is TRBV19 and J usage is TRBJ1-5; 10 bases are shared with TRBD1. The trim removed 5 bases at V and 5 bases at J, leaving 9 bases unmatched. This CDR3 is 16 amino acids long. Looked up from germline, CDR1 is LNHDA and CDR2 is SQIVND (reference sequence). CDR3 sequence (DNA): TGTGCCAGTAGTGTACACTCCGGGACAGGGGATCAGCCCCAGCATTTT. It codes for CASSVHSGTGDQPQHF.

The CDR3 coding sequence is TGTGCCAGCAGCGCGATCGAAACCTATGGCTACACCTTC. It yields the protein CASSAIETYGYTF. The chain carries TRBV3-1 (or the pseudogene TRBV3-2) and TRBJ1-2; D gene unclear. This CDR3 has 13 residues. CDR1 and CDR2 from the germline V gene are LGHDT and YNNKEL (reference sequence). The V gene lost 5 bases and the J gene lost 4 bases, with 11 bases spanning the gap.

This chain links TRBV5-1 with TRBJ2-3, with 10 nucleotides matching TRBD2. Unmatched junction bases numbered 2, after V lost 6 bases and J lost 1 base. Germline values: CDR1 SGHRS, CDR2 YFSETQ. This CDR3 is built from 14 residues. The CDR3 DNA is TGCGCCAGCACTAGCGGGGGTGGCACAGATACGCAGTATTTT. Its translation is CASTSGGGTDTQYF.

This clone appeared a few times. DNA of the CDR3: TGCGCCAGCAGCCAAGACAGCTATGGCTACACCTTC. It is translated as CASSQDSYGYTF. The rearrangement uses TRBV5-1 and TRBJ1-2; possible D gene TRBD1, 5 bases. This CDR3 is built from 12 residues. The germline V gene has CDR1 SGHRS and CDR2 YFSETQ. V lost 4 bases to trimming and J lost 4 bases, with 8 bases between them. Based on the CDR3 plus reference TRBV5-1 and TRBJ1-2, the full variable domain is KAGVTQTPRYLIKTRGQQVTLSCSPISGHRSVSWYQQTPGQGLQFLFEYFSETQRNKGNFPGRFSGRQFSNSRSEMNVSTLELGDSALYLCASSQDSYGYTFGSGTRLTVV.

V and J are TRBV6-1 and TRBJ2-2, with 12 positions matching TRBD2. Germline lookup yields CDR1 MNHNS and CDR2 SASEGT. The CDR3 covers 16 residues. J gave up 7 bases and V 4 bases, and 7 bases lay outside the gene matches. CDR3 sequence reads: CASSGRTSGEYGELFF. The CDR3 coding sequence is TGTGCCAGCAGTGGACGGACTAGCGGGGAATACGGGGAGCTGTTTTTT.

The chain links TRBV7-2 to TRBJ1-4, with D uncertain. The CDR3 extends over 15 amino acids. The V end was cut by 5 bases, the J end by 0 bases, with 10 bases between. CDR1 is SGHTA and CDR2 is FQGNSA in the germline V gene. CDR3 in amino acids: CASSASGTTNEKLFF. In DNA, the CDR3 is TGTGCCAGCAGCGCCTCCGGGACAACTAATGAAAAACTGTTTTTT.

The chain has TRBV7-8 and TRBJ2-3; 8 bases are a match to TRBD2. After removal of 4 bases from V and 4 bases from J, the junction contained 4 bases not matched to a gene. CDR1 and CDR2 from the germline V gene are SGHVS and FQNEAQ. The CDR3 is 14 amino acids. The CDR3 protein is CASSWPTSADTQYF. The DNA for the CDR3 is TGTGCCAGCAGCTGGCCGACTAGCGCAGATACGCAGTATTTT.

The V and J genes are TRBV15 and TRBJ2-1; D not certain. V was pared by 8 bases and J by 3 bases, with 11 bases between. This CDR3 spans 13 amino acids. The germline V gene has CDR1 LNHNV and CDR2 YYDKDF (reference sequence). CDR3 protein: CATSTSGYNEQFF. In DNA form, the CDR3 reads TGTGCCACCTCTACCTCTGGCTACAATGAGCAGTTCTTC.

CDR3 nucleotides: TGTGCCAGTAGTATACAACTCATGAACACTGAAGCTTTCTTT. Translating gives CASSIQLMNTEAFF. The genes are TRBV19 and TRBJ1-1, with unresolved D. The V end lost 2 bases, the J end lost 0 bases, and 7 bases lay between the germline ends. The V gene's germline CDR1 is LNHDA and CDR2 SQIVND (reference sequence). CDR3 length equals 14 residues.

The chain couples TRBV6-6 to TRBJ1-3, with a weak D call TRBD1 (6 bases). The CDR3 totals 14 residues. V was pared by 6 bases and J by 8 bases, with 17 bases between. Germline CDR1 is MNHNY and CDR2 is SVGAGI (reference sequence). CDR3 sequence (DNA): TGTGCCAGCAGAGGGGGGGCCGCGATGTACACCATATATTTT. Residues: CASRGGAAMYTIYF.